Following are 2 T cell receptor beta chains from one sample sequenced in a study of spatial heterogeneity in lung cancer. Time point reported: sample taken at primary tumor resection. Researchers sequenced whole RNA taken from tumor, nontumor lung or frozen PBMC without sorting. Each CDR3 protein gets one entry after TCRdb re-called the 5' RACE reads with MiXCR. The sample lists fewer than 20,000 distinct CDR3 sequences, around 20% seen once, with over 12% in the top ten. Sequencing used PBMCs, obtained at surgery. These receptors were obtained from a male donor with early-stage non-small cell lung cancer.

This clonotype was detected a few times. The chain recombines TRBV20-1 with TRBJ1-4; 10 bases match TRBD1. Germline values: CDR1 DFQATT, CDR2 SNEGSKA (reference sequence). This CDR3 has 14 residues. V shed 0 bases and J 6 bases; nucleotides not matched to a gene: 1. The CDR3 sequence: CSAREGTGDEKLFF. The CDR3 DNA reads as TGCAGTGCTAGAGAGGGGACAGGGGATGAAAAACTGTTTTTT.

The rearrangement links TRBV4-2 to TRBJ2-3, with D unresolved. In germline, CDR1 is LGHNA, CDR2 YNFKEQ. Trimming took 0 bases from V and 0 from J, leaving 7 bases between them. This CDR3 spans 15 amino acids. The CDR3 protein is CASSQDRKSTDTQYF. The DNA of the CDR3 is TGTGCCAGCAGCCAAGATAGGAAAAGCACAGATACGCAGTATTTT.